This T cell receptor beta chain is drawn from a study of blood T cell repertoires in COVID-19. Study at large: COVID-19 samples from acute and convalescent phases originated in the United States, Italy and Spain. Nucleic acid was either cDNA or gDNA, and it came from T cells, B-cell-depleted T cells, or PBMCs.

During active infection, Seattle patients enrolled and were then monitored through disease. Germline CDR1 reads LGHNA; CDR2 reads YNFKEQ. This CDR3 contains 17 residues. With V trimmed by 8 bases and J by 0 bases, 13 bases remained unmatched. In the authors' methods: Amplifying reference gene primers gave estimates of nucleated cell counts. TCRdb's table, derived via immunoSEQ multiplex PCR, lists solely in-frame clones and lacks some. The DNA gave D and trimming, while V, J and clone size come from that table. The sample consists of under 300,000 clones, roughly 90% of them appearing once. The sequenced material came from peripheral blood. The V and J genes are TRBV4-2 and TRBJ2-3; TRBD2 agrees at 8 bases. This TCR came from a woman aged 25-40 years with COVID-19, enrolled during active disease. The CDR3 DNA follows: TGTGCCAGCGCCGCGGTGGGCGGGGGGACGAGCACAGATACGCAGTATTTT. It yields the protein CASAAVGGGTSTDTQYF.